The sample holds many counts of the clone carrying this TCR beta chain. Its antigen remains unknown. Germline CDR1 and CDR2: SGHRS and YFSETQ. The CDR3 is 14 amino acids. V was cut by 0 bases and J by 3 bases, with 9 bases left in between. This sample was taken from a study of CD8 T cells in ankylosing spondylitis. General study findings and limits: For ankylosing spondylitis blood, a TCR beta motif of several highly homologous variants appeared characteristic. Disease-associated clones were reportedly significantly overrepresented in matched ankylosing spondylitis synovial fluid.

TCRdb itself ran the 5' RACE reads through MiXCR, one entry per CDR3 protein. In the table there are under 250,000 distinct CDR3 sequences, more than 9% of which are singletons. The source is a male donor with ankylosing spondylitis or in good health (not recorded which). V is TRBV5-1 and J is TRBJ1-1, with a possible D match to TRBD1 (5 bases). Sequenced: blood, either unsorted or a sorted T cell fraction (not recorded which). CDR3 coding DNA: TGCGCCAGCAGCTTGGCGGGGGGATACACTGAAGCTTTCTTT. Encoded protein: CASSLAGGYTEAFF. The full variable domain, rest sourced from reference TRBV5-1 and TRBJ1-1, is KAGVTQTPRYLIKTRGQQVTLSCSPISGHRSVSWYQQTPGQGLQFLFEYFSETQRNKGNFPGRFSGRQFSNSRSEMNVSTLELGDSALYLCASSLAGGYTEAFFGQGTRLTVV.